What follows is one TCR beta chain and its context. CDR3 length: 13 residues. CDR1 and CDR2 (germline): MNHEY, SVGAGI. Losses at the gene ends were 6 bases for V and 1 base for J; bases not matched to a gene: 2. The data derive from a study of blood T cell repertoires in COVID-19. Study context: The United States, Italy and Spain supplied acute and convalescent COVID-19 samples. PBMCs, B-cell-depleted T cells, or T cells provided the cDNA or gDNA that made up the material.

As processed by the authors: Nucleated cell counts were estimated from reference gene primer amplification. Data came from immunoSEQ multiplex PCR; TCRdb stores just in-frame clones and leaves some out. The V and J calls and clone size come from that table; D and trimming were worked out from the DNA. The sample gives about 240,000 clones, roughly 80% of which show up once; around 6.4% is in the top ten. The sequencing sample was made of peripheral blood. This rearrangement joins TRBV6-5 to TRBJ2-5, with TRBD1 matching 7 bases. The sequence derives from a woman in her fifties or sixties with active or convalescent COVID-19. The CDR3 DNA is TGTGCCAGCAGCGGGACAGTCCAAGAGACCCAGTACTTC. Residues: CASSGTVQETQYF.